This T cell receptor (beta chain) was sequenced in a study of cytomegalovirus exposure and HLA in healthy donors. Overall study findings and caveats: Researchers catalogued some 160 TCR beta chains as cytomegalovirus-associated.

Details on this clone: Its specificity is not known.

TCRdb's table, derived via immunoSEQ multiplex PCR, lists solely in-frame clones and lacks some. Among roughly 230,000 clones listed, around 91% were seen once. Sequencing input: PBMCs. This clonotype was obtained from a woman under 40 in good health and CMV-seronegative.

The CDR3 is CASSLGQGLEQYF. CDR3 coding DNA: TGTGCCAGCAGCTTAGGCCAGGGTTTGGAGCAGTACTTC. This chain links TRBV7-9 with TRBJ2-7; tentatively, D is TRBD1 (5 bases). This CDR3 has 13 amino acids. Trimming took 1 base from V and 7 from J, leaving 11 bases between them. Germline V gene data show CDR1 as SEHNR and CDR2 as FQNEAQ (reference sequence).